The source of this T cell receptor (beta chain) is a study of blood T cells in healthy people across ages. The length of the CDR3 is 13 residues. CDR1 and CDR2 (germline): KGHDR, SFDVKD. Trimming shortened V by 1 base and J by 5 bases, and 7 bases separated the two germline ends. Study-wide points: No one knew whether donors had CMV, which possibly confounded expanded clonotype changes. Correlation between TCR beta diversity and naive T cell percentage was strong.

Concerning this clonotype itself: The target antigen is unknown.

Through a sample-barcoded 5' primer and a J-beta primer mix, a second PCR was run for about 6 to 12 cycles. TCRdb re-called the 5' RACE reads through MiXCR, storing one row per CDR3 protein. The data contain some 940,000 distinct CDR3 sequences, just under 30% of them singletons. With each sample, at least 5.5 micrograms of total RNA were extracted. In addition, the sample was reused for a study of T cells of mothers and their children. That source reports: Each 15 ul cDNA reaction used approximately 1.5 ug RNA; all RNA was used.

The TCR comes from a woman aged 40 to 50 in good health. Material: blood. This sequence joins TRBV24-1 and TRBJ1-2; D unresolved. CDR3 amino acids: CATSDLLGYGYTF. Here the CDR3 DNA reads TGTGCCACCAGTGATTTACTCGGGTATGGCTACACCTTC.